Sequencing of this T cell receptor (beta chain) was carried out in a study of blood T cell repertoires in COVID-19. Overall study context: Collection of acute and convalescent COVID-19 samples took place in the United States, Italy and Spain. From T cells, B-cell-depleted T cells, or PBMCs came the material, which was cDNA or gDNA.

This CDR3 contains 15 residues. Unmatched junction bases numbered 5, after V lost 1 base and J lost 2 bases. Germline CDR1 reads SGHVS; CDR2 reads FQNEAQ. How the authors handled the data: Estimates of nucleated cell counts were drawn from the amplification of reference gene primers. Repertoires were generated with immunoSEQ multiplex PCR, while TCRdb's copy carries only in-frame clones and drops some. The D gene and trimming were derived from the DNA, and the V and J assignments and clone size from that table. The table includes 250,000 or so clones, around 80% detected once. In regard to this clone: Other DNA sequences within the sample encode an identical CDR3.

The gene calls are TRBV7-8 and TRBJ2-7; 7 bases map to TRBD1. The TCR sequence derives from a man in his 60s with acute or convalescent COVID-19. The sequencing input was peripheral blood. CDR3 bases: TGTGCCAGCAGCTTAGTCCGACAGGGAGCCTACGAGCAGTACTTC. Protein product: CASSLVRQGAYEQYF.